This T cell receptor beta chain derives from a study of immune characterization of retroperitoneal liposarcoma. This clonotype was seen a few times. There are 15 residues in the CDR3. CDR1 SGHTA and CDR2 FQGNSA come from the germline V gene. TCRdb re-derived calls from the PCR reads in MiXCR, one entry per CDR3 protein. This sample has around 6,300 distinct CDR3 sequences, with approximately 30% found just once. The chain uses TRBV7-2 and TRBJ2-1; TRBD2 might be the D (6 bases). TRBJ2-7 matches the DNA end more closely, so the J call is doubtful. Sequences were obtained from blood. The TCR originated in a male donor with retroperitoneal liposarcoma. CDR3 amino acids: CASSLVTGGSYEQYF. In DNA, the CDR3 is TGTGCCAGCAGCTTAGTTACAGGAGGGTCCTACGAGCAGTACTTC.